The source of this TCR beta chain is a study of CD8 T cells in Susac syndrome. Turning to the study itself: When blood was collected, patients with Susac syndrome were therapy-naive, were taking corticosteroids, or were receiving intravenous immunoglobulin alone.

With random hexamers, reverse transcription was performed on roughly 0.45 to 1 ug of RNA. The TCR beta CDR3 was amplified by immunoSEQ multiplex PCR across 54 Vbeta, 13 Jbeta. From the immunoSEQ multiplex PCR reads, TCRdb called clonotypes with MiXCR, one entry per CDR3 protein. The table has hundreds of thousands of distinct CDR3 sequences, about 95% seen once. Findings and limits, study-wide: By the study's own acknowledgment, its TCR sequencing and HLA analysis included relatively few individuals.

V was pared by 4 bases and J by 2 bases, with 16 bases between. The CDR3 runs 15 residues. CDR1 is SGHRS, CDR2 YFSETQ, per germline. A remark on this clonotype: Its target is not known.

The clonotype originates from a human donor with Susac syndrome. The J gene is TRBJ2-7, the V gene TRBV5-1, with D possibly TRBD2 on 6 matching bases. The sample was CD4+ T cells from PBMCs. The CDR3 is CASSPTAGRTYEQYF. The CDR3 DNA sequence: TGCGCCAGCAGCCCCACCGCGGGGAGAACCTACGAGCAGTACTTC.